This TCR beta chain was found in a study of CD8+CD57+ T cells in acquired aplastic anemia. TCR beta VDJ and CDR3 profiling used genomic DNA as template. TCRdb re-derived calls from the reads in MiXCR, one entry per CDR3 protein. Of 150,000 to 180,000 distinct CDR3 sequences listed, about 52% are singletons. V gave up 1 base and J gave up 8 bases, with 10 bases separating them. Per the germline V gene, CDR1 is SGDLS and CDR2 is YYNGEE. CDR3 length: 13 residues. Patients who underwent sequencing had shown CD8+CD57+ cell expansion by flow cytometry. V and J are TRBV9 and TRBJ2-1; unclear D gene. This TCR was recovered from a human donor with aplastic anemia. Sample: sorted CD4+, CD8+, or CD8+CD57+ T cells (not recorded which) from PBMCs. The CDR3 DNA reads TGTGCCAGCAGCGTATCAGGTTTGGATGAGCAGTTCTTC. The encoded protein is CASSVSGLDEQFF.